This is a list of T cell receptor beta chains from one sample in a study of blood T cell repertoires in COVID-19. The protocol was immunoSEQ multiplex PCR, while the TCRdb copy is restricted to in-frame clones and leaves out a portion. This sample yields tens of thousands of clones, of which approximately 78% are seen a single time; about 7.9% belongs to the top ten. The sample taken for sequencing was peripheral blood. These receptors originate from a woman aged 60 to 75 with acute or convalescent COVID-19. The conserved cysteine and the conserved F or W are not part of the CDR3 here. Each record gives: V gene, CDR3 protein.

TRBV2 | ASSESRLNEQF
TRBV4-2 | ASSQGAGTVRNNEQF
TRBV6-5 | ASSYILAGGNEQF
TRBV18 | ASSPLNSGARGETQY
TRBV11-3 | ASSRTGSYEQY
TRBV3-1/TRBV3-2 | ASSLNPGGLYEQY
TRBV28 | ASSDTGGEGPLAEAF
TRBV15 | ATSRQQGWDGYT
TRBV6-4 | ASSESRDRNTGELF
TRBV28 | ASRGATGGRTEAF
TRBV6-1 | ASSESEHYGYT
TRBV9 | ASSPLPVAAGGNTIY
TRBV11-2 | ASSLGVLNTEAF
TRBV2 | ASSRQSMNTEAF
TRBV4-1 | ASSQTGHGTDTQY
TRBV5-5 | ASSLGTAYGNTIY
TRBV7-9 | ASSSQGSQPQH
TRBV19 | ASSIVRNRMDSPLH
TRBV11-3 | ARLGGPDPRTDTQY
TRBV27 | ASSILSGGPYEQY
TRBV30 | AWSVRGYGYT
TRBV4-1 | ASSLDIQGYEQY
TRBV20-1 | SARGVGYT
TRBV10-3 | AISPGLASYNSPLH
TRBV7-9 | ASSLVAWARKETQY
TRBV7-9 | ASTNRGSVEKLF